This T cell receptor (beta chain) was identified during a study of blood T cell repertoires in COVID-19. The wider study: Material from acute and convalescent COVID-19 was sourced from the United States, Italy and Spain.

Germline V gene lookup returns CDR1 SQVTM and CDR2 ANQGSEA. The J segment lost 7 bases and the V segment lost 5 bases, leaving 6 bases of the junction unmatched. The CDR3 is made up of 14 amino acids. Method: immunoSEQ multiplex PCR; TCRdb's copy keeps in-frame clones and lacks some. The sample shows roughly 120,000 clones, about three quarters of them seen only once. The V call is TRBV29-1, the J call TRBJ1-6; 9 nucleotides agree with TRBD1. Sequenced input: peripheral blood. This receptor was obtained from a human donor with acute or convalescent COVID-19. The donor label of this sample is uncertain. CDR3: CSVLDRGLNSPLHF. The DNA of the CDR3 is TGCAGCGTTCTGGACAGGGGATTGAATTCACCCCTCCACTTT.